This paragraph reports one T cell receptor (beta chain). Its antigen is unidentified. This sample is part of a study of CD4 T cells in relation to SARS-CoV-2 and coronaviruses. CD4+ T cells from unexposed donors were obtained before the COVID-19 pandemic (2011-2018). After more than eight days of culture, CD4+ T cells were isolated. Generated by immunoSEQ multiplex PCR, the TCRdb table keeps only in-frame clones and is missing some. The table shows some 16,000 clones, with roughly 82% occurring only once. CDR1 and CDR2 (germline): MNHNS, SASEGT. The CDR3 is 14 amino acids. Between the trimmed V and J ends, which lost 0 bases and 3 bases, there was a span of 9 bases.

The source material was CD4+ T cells from PBMCs, cultured in vitro. V is TRBV6-1 and J is TRBJ2-7; weak D call: TRBD2 (6 bases). This TCR was recovered from a human donor in good health. This CDR3 reads CASSEAGSGYEQYF. The CDR3 DNA reads TGTGCCAGCAGTGAAGCTGGTAGCGGCTACGAGCAGTACTTC.